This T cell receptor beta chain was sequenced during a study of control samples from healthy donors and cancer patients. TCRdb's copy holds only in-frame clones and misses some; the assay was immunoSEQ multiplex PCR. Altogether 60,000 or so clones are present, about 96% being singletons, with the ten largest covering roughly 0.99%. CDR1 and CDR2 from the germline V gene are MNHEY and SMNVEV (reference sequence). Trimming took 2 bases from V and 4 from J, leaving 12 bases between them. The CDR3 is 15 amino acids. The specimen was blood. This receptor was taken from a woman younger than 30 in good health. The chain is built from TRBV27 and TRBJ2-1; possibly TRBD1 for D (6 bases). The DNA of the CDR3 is TGTGCCAGCAGTTTAGTCGGGGACACGTACAATGAGCAGTTCTTC. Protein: CASSLVGDTYNEQFF.